This is a list of T cell receptor beta chains from one sample in a study of T cell responses to AZD1222 COVID-19 vaccine. TCRdb's copy holds only in-frame clones and misses some; the assay was immunoSEQ multiplex PCR. The table shows roughly 96,000 clones, with around 90% occurring only once. The sequenced sample was peripheral blood, obtained on day 0 of AZD1222 vaccination. Source of these receptors: an adult in good health. CDR3s include the opening cysteine and the closing phenylalanine or tryptophan. The order of the fields is D gene, V gene, CDR3 protein. The D gene is left open where the match is weak.

d_call: NA
v_call: TRBV5-6
cdr3_aa: CASRTLLGEQYF

d_call: NA
v_call: TRBV9
cdr3_aa: CASSVGGGTNIQYF

d_call: NA
v_call: TRBV20-1
cdr3_aa: CSAPGAYEQYF

d_call: NA
v_call: TRBV9
cdr3_aa: CASSLTSGTTQGEQYF

d_call: NA
v_call: TRBV29-1
cdr3_aa: CSDGHTPNEQFF

d_call: NA
v_call: TRBV25-1
cdr3_aa: CASSERGIYENQPQHF

d_call: NA
v_call: TRBV4-1
cdr3_aa: CASSQARGGLNYEQYF

d_call: NA
v_call: TRBV7-3
cdr3_aa: CASSPGIEQYF

d_call: NA
v_call: TRBV6-2/TRBV6-3
cdr3_aa: CASSSPLRGGPYEQYF

d_call: TRBD2
v_call: TRBV28
cdr3_aa: CASTPTSGSSYEQYF

d_call: NA
v_call: TRBV28
cdr3_aa: CASSPLPNTGELFF

d_call: TRBD1
v_call: TRBV19
cdr3_aa: CASSTWDSYTDTQYF

d_call: NA
v_call: TRBV30
cdr3_aa: CAWRFRTRARSGYTF

d_call: NA
v_call: TRBV27
cdr3_aa: CASSRRGFTYNEQFF

d_call: TRBD2
v_call: TRBV27
cdr3_aa: CASSLLAAGTSRLQYF

d_call: NA
v_call: TRBV5-6
cdr3_aa: CASSPFPDTTDTQYF

d_call: NA
v_call: TRBV28
cdr3_aa: CASSSGTVEAFF

d_call: NA
v_call: TRBV25-1
cdr3_aa: CASSDRYEQYF

d_call: TRBD1
v_call: TRBV2
cdr3_aa: CASTDRGTGLETQYF

d_call: TRBD1
v_call: TRBV10-3
cdr3_aa: CAISEGTAIYEQYF

d_call: NA
v_call: TRBV7-3
cdr3_aa: CASSLGRAWDEQFF

d_call: NA
v_call: TRBV6-4
cdr3_aa: CASSDSRTNSGANVLTF

d_call: NA
v_call: TRBV19
cdr3_aa: CASSRGGTTYNEQFF

d_call: NA
v_call: TRBV5-1
cdr3_aa: CASSLPDSLSYEQYF

d_call: NA
v_call: TRBV7-2
cdr3_aa: CASSLVRLADTQYF

d_call: TRBD1
v_call: TRBV6-5
cdr3_aa: CASSYSGGMGYEQYF

d_call: NA
v_call: TRBV12-3/TRBV12-4
cdr3_aa: CASSFLRDTQYF

d_call: NA
v_call: TRBV11-2
cdr3_aa: CASSLSLRETQYF

d_call: NA
v_call: TRBV3-1/TRBV3-2
cdr3_aa: CASSQGWGNQPQHF

d_call: NA
v_call: TRBV7-9
cdr3_aa: CASIRDGGVGETQYF

d_call: TRBD1
v_call: TRBV25-1
cdr3_aa: CASSNSRDRGGDEQYF

d_call: NA
v_call: TRBV6-4
cdr3_aa: CASSDFGGYGYTF

d_call: TRBD2
v_call: TRBV27
cdr3_aa: CASRPEGTIPFSSYEQYF

d_call: TRBD1
v_call: TRBV27
cdr3_aa: CASSSTGVSSNQPQHF

d_call: TRBD1
v_call: TRBV5-6
cdr3_aa: CASFKFDRDSPYEQYF

d_call: TRBD2
v_call: TRBV6-2/TRBV6-3
cdr3_aa: CASSYLAGGPIGQFF

d_call: TRBD1
v_call: TRBV6-5
cdr3_aa: CASSSLTGGNQPQHF

d_call: TRBD1
v_call: TRBV4-3
cdr3_aa: CASSQLIGTGYEQYF

d_call: TRBD2
v_call: TRBV5-4
cdr3_aa: CASSPGTSVHNEQFF

d_call: TRBD1
v_call: TRBV7-9
cdr3_aa: CASSLEGAFTDTQYF

d_call: NA
v_call: TRBV11-3
cdr3_aa: CASSLRDGAYNEQFF

d_call: NA
v_call: TRBV23-1
cdr3_aa: CASSQGERCEQYF

d_call: NA
v_call: TRBV6-1
cdr3_aa: CASSETGSNYGYTF

d_call: NA
v_call: TRBV7-2
cdr3_aa: CASSPAGASGPTPAF

d_call: NA
v_call: TRBV4-2
cdr3_aa: CASSQEARRPVGEKLFF

d_call: NA
v_call: TRBV30
cdr3_aa: CAWSPQNSPLHF

d_call: NA
v_call: TRBV2
cdr3_aa: CASTTNVNKETQYF

d_call: TRBD1
v_call: TRBV6-5
cdr3_aa: CASSYGTGGYNEQFF

d_call: TRBD1
v_call: TRBV13
cdr3_aa: CASSLEGQEPQYF

d_call: NA
v_call: TRBV27
cdr3_aa: CASGTVRPPGRETQYF

d_call: TRBD2
v_call: TRBV5-4
cdr3_aa: CASSFKAGGLSEQFF

d_call: NA
v_call: TRBV19
cdr3_aa: CASSIPLWAGRSSGNTIYF

d_call: TRBD1
v_call: TRBV6-5
cdr3_aa: CASRTGTGSSPLHF